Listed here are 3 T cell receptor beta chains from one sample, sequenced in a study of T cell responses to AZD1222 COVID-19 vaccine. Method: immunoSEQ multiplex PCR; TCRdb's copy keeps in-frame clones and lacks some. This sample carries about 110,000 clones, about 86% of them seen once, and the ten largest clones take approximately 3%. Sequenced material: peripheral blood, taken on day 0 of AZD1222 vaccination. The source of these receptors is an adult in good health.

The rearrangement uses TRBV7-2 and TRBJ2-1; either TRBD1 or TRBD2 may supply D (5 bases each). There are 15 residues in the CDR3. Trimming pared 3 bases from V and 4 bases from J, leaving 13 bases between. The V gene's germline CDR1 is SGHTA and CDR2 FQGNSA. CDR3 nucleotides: TGTGCCAGCAGCTTGAGGACTGGGGGTTACAATGAGCAGTTCTTC. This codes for CASSLRTGGYNEQFF. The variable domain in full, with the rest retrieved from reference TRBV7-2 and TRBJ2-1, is GAGVSQSPSNKVTEKGKDVELRCDPISGHTALYWYRQSLGQGLEFLIYFQGNSAPDKSGLPSDRFSAERTGGSVSTLTIQRTQQEDSAVYLCASSLRTGGYNEQFFGPGTRLTVL.

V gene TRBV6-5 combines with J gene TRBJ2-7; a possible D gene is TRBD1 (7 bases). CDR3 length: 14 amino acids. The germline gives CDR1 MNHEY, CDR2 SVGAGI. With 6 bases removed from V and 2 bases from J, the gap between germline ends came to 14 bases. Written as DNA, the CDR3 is TGTGCCAGCAGGGAGGGACAGCCGGCCTACGAGCAGTACTTC. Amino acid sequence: CASREGQPAYEQYF.

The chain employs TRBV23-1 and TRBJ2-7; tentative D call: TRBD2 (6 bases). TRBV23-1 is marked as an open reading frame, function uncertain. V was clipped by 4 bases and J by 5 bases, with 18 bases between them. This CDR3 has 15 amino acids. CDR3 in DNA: TGCGCCAGCAGTCCTGCCGGGAGCGTTAGCAACGAGCAGTACTTC. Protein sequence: CASSPAGSVSNEQYF.